This TCR beta chain was sequenced in a study of post-analysis software for immune sequencing data. Background on the study: Multiple sclerosis in the patients followed relapsing-remitting, secondary progressive and progressive-relapsing courses. Study results and limitations: Normalized Chao1 diversity was significantly lower in multiple sclerosis patients than in controls.

This clonotype was seen more than once but under ten times. Its antigen is undetermined. Each TCR beta cDNA library carried unique molecular identifiers. cDNA molecules numbering about half a million came from about 0.94 to 9.7 million T cells. TCRdb re-called the PCR reads through MiXCR, storing one row per CDR3 protein. This sample has around 500,000 distinct CDR3 sequences, with 34% found just once. This TCR came from a girl aged 2-17 years with multiple sclerosis. The sequenced material came from blood.

The CDR3 here is CASSLVFIGDRVNIQYF. The CDR3 nucleotides are TGTGCCAGCAGCTTGGTGTTTATCGGGGACAGGGTAAACATTCAGTACTTC. V and J are TRBV5-5 and TRBJ2-7, with 9 bases aligning to TRBD1. The DNA end is a closer match to TRBJ2-4, so the J assignment may be wrong. Looked up from germline, CDR1 is SGHKS and CDR2 is YYEKEE (reference sequence). This CDR3 has 17 residues.